This T cell receptor (beta chain) was documented in a study of graft-versus-host responses after intestinal transplantation. Profiled with immunoSEQ multiplex PCR; TCRdb holds only in-frame clones, not every one. The sample lists approximately 19,000 clones, approximately 90% occurring once. The CDR3 runs to 15 residues. The germline gives CDR1 SNHLY, CDR2 FYNNEI. V shed 3 bases, J shed 2 bases, and the junction held 7 bases outside the gene matches. Specimen: PBMCs, collected roughly 390 days after transplant. J is TRBJ2-7 and V is TRBV2; 7 bases are a match to TRBD2. The clonotype was recovered from a human patient who received an intestinal transplant, so some T cells may come from the graft donor. This chain's CDR3 is CASSEGGFGPYEQYF. CDR3 bases: TGTGCCAGCAGTGAGGGGGGGTTCGGTCCCTACGAGCAGTACTTC.